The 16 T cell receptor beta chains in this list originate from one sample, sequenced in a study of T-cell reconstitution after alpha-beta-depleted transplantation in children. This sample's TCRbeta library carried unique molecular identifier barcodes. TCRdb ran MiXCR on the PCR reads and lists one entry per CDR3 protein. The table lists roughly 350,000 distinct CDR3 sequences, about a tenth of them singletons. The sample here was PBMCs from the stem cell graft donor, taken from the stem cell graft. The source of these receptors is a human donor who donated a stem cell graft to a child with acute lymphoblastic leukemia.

CDR3 nucleotides: TGTGCCAGCAGCTTAATCATGGACGAGACCCAGTACTTC. Translating gives CASSLIMDETQYF. V and J are TRBV7-9 and TRBJ2-5; D ambiguous. V lost 2 bases, J lost 5 bases, and 9 bases lay in between. The CDR3 is 13 residues long. Per the germline V gene, CDR1 is SEHNR and CDR2 is FQNEAQ (reference sequence).

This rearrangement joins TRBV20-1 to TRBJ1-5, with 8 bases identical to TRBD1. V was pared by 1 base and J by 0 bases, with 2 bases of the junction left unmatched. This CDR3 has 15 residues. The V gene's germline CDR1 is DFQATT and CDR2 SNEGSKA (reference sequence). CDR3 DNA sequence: TGCAGTGCTAGAGCAGGGGGCCTTAGCAATCAGCCCCAGCATTTT. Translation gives CSARAGGLSNQPQHF.

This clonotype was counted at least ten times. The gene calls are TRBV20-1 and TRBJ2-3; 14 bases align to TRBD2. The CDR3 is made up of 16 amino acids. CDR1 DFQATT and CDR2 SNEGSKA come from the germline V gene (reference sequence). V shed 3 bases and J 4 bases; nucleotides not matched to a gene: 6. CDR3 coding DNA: TGCAGTGCTAGTCCCGGGACTAGCGGGAGTTCAGATACGCAGTATTTT. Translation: CSASPGTSGSSDTQYF.

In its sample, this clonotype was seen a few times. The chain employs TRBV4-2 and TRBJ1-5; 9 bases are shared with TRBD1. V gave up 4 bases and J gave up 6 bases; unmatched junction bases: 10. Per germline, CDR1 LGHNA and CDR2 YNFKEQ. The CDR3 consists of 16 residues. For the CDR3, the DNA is TGTGCCAGCAGCCGAGACCTGGGACAGGGCGGTCAGCCCCAGCATTTT. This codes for CASSRDLGQGGQPQHF.

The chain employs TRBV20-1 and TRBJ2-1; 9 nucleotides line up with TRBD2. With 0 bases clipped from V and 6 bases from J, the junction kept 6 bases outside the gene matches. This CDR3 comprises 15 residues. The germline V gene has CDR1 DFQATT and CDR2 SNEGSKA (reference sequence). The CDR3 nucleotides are TGCAGTGCTAGAGATGGGGCTAGCGGGATCAATGAGCAGTTCTTC. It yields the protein CSARDGASGINEQFF.

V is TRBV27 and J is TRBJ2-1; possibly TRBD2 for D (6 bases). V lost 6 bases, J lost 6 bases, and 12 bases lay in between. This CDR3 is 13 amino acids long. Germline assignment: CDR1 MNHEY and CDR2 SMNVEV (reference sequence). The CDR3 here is CASSSGVGNEQFF. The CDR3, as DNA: TGTGCCAGCAGCTCGGGAGTAGGCAATGAGCAGTTCTTC.

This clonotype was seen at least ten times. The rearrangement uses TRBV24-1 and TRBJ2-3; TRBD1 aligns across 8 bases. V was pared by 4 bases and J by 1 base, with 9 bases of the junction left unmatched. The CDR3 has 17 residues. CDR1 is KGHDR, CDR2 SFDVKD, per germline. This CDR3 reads CATSDPGQGYGTDTQYF. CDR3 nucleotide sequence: TGTGCCACCAGTGACCCTGGACAGGGATACGGCACAGATACGCAGTATTTT.

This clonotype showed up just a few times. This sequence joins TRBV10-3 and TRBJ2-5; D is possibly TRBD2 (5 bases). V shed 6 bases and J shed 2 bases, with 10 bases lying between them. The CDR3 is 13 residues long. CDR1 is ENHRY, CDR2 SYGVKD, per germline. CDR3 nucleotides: TGTGCCATCAGGGCGGGCCAACAAGAGACCCAGTACTTC. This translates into CAIRAGQQETQYF.

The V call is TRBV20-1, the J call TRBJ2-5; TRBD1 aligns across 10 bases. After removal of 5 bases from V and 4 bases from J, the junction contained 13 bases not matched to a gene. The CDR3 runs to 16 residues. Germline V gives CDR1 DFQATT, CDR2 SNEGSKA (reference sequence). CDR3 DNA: TGCAGTGCTTGGACAGGGGGGCGCTCGGGGGGAGAGACCCAGTACTTC. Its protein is CSAWTGGRSGGETQYF.

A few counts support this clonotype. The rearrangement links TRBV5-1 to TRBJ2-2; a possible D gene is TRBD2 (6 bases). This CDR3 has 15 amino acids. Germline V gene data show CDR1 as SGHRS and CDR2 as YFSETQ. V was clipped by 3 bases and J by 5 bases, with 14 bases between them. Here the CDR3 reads CASSSIRRETGELFF. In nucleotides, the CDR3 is TGCGCCAGCAGCTCCATCCGTCGGGAGACCGGGGAGCTGTTTTTT.

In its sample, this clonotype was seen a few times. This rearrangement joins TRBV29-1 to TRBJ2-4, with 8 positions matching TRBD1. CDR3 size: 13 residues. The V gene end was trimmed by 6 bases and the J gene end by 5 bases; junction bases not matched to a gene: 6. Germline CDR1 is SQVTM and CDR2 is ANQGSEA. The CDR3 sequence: CSVDRVSENIQYF. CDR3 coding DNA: TGCAGCGTGGACAGGGTGAGCGAAAACATTCAGTACTTC.

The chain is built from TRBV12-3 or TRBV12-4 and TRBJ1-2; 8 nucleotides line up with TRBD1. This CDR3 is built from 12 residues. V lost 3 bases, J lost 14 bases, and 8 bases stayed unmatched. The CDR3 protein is CASSFQGDRRTF. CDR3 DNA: TGTGCCAGCAGTTTTCAAGGGGACAGGAGAACCTTC.

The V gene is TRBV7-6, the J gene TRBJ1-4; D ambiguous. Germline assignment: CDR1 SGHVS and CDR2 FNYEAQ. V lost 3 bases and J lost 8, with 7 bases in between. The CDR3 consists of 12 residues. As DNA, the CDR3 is TGTGCCAGCAGCTTTACGAGGGAAAAACTGTTTTTT. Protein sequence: CASSFTREKLFF.

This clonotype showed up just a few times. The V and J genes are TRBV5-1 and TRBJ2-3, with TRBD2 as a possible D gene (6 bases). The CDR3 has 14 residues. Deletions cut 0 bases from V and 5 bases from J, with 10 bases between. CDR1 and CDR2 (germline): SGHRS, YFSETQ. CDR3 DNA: TGCGCCAGCAGCTTGGACGGGAGACAAGATACGCAGTATTTT. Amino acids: CASSLDGRQDTQYF. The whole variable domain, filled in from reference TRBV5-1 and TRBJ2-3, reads KAGVTQTPRYLIKTRGQQVTLSCSPISGHRSVSWYQQTPGQGLQFLFEYFSETQRNKGNFPGRFSGRQFSNSRSEMNVSTLELGDSALYLCASSLDGRQDTQYFGPGTRLTVL.

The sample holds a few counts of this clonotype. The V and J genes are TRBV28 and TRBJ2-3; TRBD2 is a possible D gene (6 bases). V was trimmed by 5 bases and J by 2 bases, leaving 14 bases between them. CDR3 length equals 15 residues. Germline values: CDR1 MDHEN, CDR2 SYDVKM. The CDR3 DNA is TGTGCCAGCAGTGGAGTTGGAGGGATCACAGATACGCAGTATTTT. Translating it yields CASSGVGGITDTQYF.

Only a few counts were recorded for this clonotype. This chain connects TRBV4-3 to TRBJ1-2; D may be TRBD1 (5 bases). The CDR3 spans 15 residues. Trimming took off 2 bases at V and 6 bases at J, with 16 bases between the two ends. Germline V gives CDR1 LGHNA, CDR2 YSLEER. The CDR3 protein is CASSQLPGGWDGYTF. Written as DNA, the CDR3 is TGCGCCAGCAGCCAACTTCCGGGGGGATGGGATGGCTACACCTTC.